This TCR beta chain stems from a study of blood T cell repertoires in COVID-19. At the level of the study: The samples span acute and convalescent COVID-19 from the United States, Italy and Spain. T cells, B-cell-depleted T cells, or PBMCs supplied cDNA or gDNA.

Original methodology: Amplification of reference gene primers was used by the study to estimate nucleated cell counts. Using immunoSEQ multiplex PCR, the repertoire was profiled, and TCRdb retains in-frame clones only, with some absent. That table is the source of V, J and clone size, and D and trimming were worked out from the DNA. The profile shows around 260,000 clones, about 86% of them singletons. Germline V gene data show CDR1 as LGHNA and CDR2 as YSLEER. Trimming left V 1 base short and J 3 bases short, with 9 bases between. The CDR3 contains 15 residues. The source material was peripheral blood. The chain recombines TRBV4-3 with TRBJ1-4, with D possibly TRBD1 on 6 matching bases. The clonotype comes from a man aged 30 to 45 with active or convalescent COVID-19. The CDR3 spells CASSQAQGSNEKLFF. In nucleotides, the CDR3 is TGCGCCAGCAGCCAAGCTCAGGGGTCTAATGAAAAACTGTTTTTT.